This entry features one T cell receptor beta chain sequence. These data are taken from a study of blood T cell repertoires in COVID-19. Assay: immunoSEQ multiplex PCR; the TCRdb copy retains only in-frame clones and omits some. Here the sample spans 250,000 to 350,000 clones, more than 90% being singletons. The length of the CDR3 is 15 residues. Looked up from germline, CDR1 is SGHAT and CDR2 is FQNNGV. The V and J ends lost 5 bases and 4 bases, in that order; junction bases with no gene match: 6. The source is a woman aged 25-40 years who had recovered from COVID-19. Sequences were obtained from PBMCs or T cells enriched from blood (not recorded which). This chain uses TRBV11-2 with TRBJ2-7; TRBD2 aligns across 12 bases. The CDR3 bases are TGTGCCAGCAGCCCTAGCGGGGGGGCGGGATACGAGCAGTACTTC. Translating gives CASSPSGGAGYEQYF. The full variable domain, in which reference TRBV11-2 and TRBJ2-7 provide the parts outside the CDR3, is EAGVAQSPRYKIIEKRQSVAFWCNPISGHATLYWYQQILGQGPKLLIQFQNNGVVDDSQLPKDRFSAERLKGVDSTLKIQPAKLEDSAVYLCASSPSGGAGYEQYFGPGTRLTVT.